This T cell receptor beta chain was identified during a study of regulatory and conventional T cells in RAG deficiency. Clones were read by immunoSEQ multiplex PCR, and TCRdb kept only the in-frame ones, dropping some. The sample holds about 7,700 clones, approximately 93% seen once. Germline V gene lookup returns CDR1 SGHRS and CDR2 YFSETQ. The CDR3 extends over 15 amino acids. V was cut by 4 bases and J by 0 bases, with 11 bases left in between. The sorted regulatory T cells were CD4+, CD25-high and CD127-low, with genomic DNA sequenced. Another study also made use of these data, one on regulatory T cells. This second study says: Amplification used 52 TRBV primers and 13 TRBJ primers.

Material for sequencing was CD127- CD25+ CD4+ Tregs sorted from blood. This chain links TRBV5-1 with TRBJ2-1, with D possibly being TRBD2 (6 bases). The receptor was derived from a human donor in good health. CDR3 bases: TGCGCCAGCAGCCCCCGGGACTTCTCCTACAATGAGCAGTTCTTC. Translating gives CASSPRDFSYNEQFF.